This T cell receptor (beta chain) is drawn from a study of Ad26.COV2.S vaccination and SARS-CoV-2 variants. As for the study in general: Doses of Ad26.COV2.S were injected into muscle once or twice, 56 days apart.

Treatment of the sample: roughly 18 received Ad26.COV2.S at low or high dose, single or two shots; about 5 received placebo; per-sample allocation not given. Day 63 following the first vaccine or placebo injection was when the samples were taken. Donation was by an adult aged 18-55 years who was in Boston. As for this clone: The target antigen is unknown.

Sequencing was performed with immunoSEQ multiplex PCR; in TCRdb, only in-frame clones are kept and a portion is missing. The repertoire includes hundreds of thousands of clones, roughly 90% of them detected once, and approximately 1.5% sits in the top ten. The CDR3 is 16 amino acids. Per the germline V gene, CDR1 is GTSNPN and CDR2 is SVGIG (reference sequence). Trimming removed 3 bases from V and 4 bases from J; junction bases left unmatched: 10. Overall study findings and caveats: There was a possibility that the TCR breadth and depth analyses underestimated total T cell responses.

This receptor was obtained from a person between 18 and 65 years old who received the Ad26.COV2.S COVID-19 vaccine or a placebo. The chain combines TRBV30 with TRBJ2-2, with TRBD1 matching over 8 bases. Material: peripheral blood, obtained in a trial of Ad26.COV2.S vaccine versus placebo. CDR3 DNA: TGTGCCTGGAGCCAGGAACCAGGGGGCTTCACCGGGGAGCTGTTTTTT. As protein: CAWSQEPGGFTGELFF.